This T cell receptor (beta chain) was identified in a study of blood T cell repertoires in COVID-19. Study as a whole: Recovery meant two consecutive negative NP/OP PCR tests, professional clearance, or resolved symptoms. Samples of COVID-19 (acute and convalescent) were obtained from the United States, Italy and Spain.

Clones were sequenced by immunoSEQ multiplex PCR, and TCRdb holds only the in-frame ones, with some missing. The table lists fewer than 350,000 clones, 70% to 90% of them singletons. CDR3 length: 15 amino acids. V lost 6 bases and J lost 6; bases outside the gene matches: 5. The germline CDR1 and CDR2 sequences are ENHRY and SYGVKD. Participants were aged about 18 to 100 years, lived in roughly 25 US areas, and enrolled virtually. Each participant's cohort was designated according to participant-reported clinical history. This clonotype was obtained from a woman in her fifties or sixties in a cohort exposed to, infected with or recovered from COVID-19 (not recorded which). The sample comprised PBMCs or T cells enriched from blood (not recorded which). This chain joins TRBV10-3 and TRBJ2-1, with TRBD2 matching 13 bases. This CDR3 is CAIRGTSGISNEQFF. As DNA, the CDR3 is TGTGCCATCAGGGGGACTAGCGGGATCAGCAATGAGCAGTTCTTC.